The 22 T cell receptor beta chains presented below share a single source sample, sequenced in a study of blood T cell repertoires in COVID-19. Profiling relied on immunoSEQ multiplex PCR, and the TCRdb table lists in-frame clones only, not all of them. The sample shows about 75,000 clones, under 80% of them seen only once. The sample was peripheral blood. The receptors here all came from a human donor with acute or convalescent COVID-19. The donor label of this sample is uncertain.

This clone was found once. DNA of the CDR3: TGCGCCAGCAGCTCGGCAAATGGACAGGGCCCGTTCTTC. Translating gives CASSSANGQGPFF. V and J are TRBV5-1 and TRBJ2-1, with 8 positions matching TRBD1. Per the germline V gene, CDR1 is SGHRS and CDR2 is YFSETQ. V lost 3 bases, J lost 15 bases, and 11 bases stayed unmatched. CDR3 length: 13 residues.

This clone was detected a few times. The gene calls are TRBV10-3 and TRBJ1-1, with D possibly TRBD1 on 5 matching bases. The CDR3 runs 14 residues. Trimming shortened V by 7 bases and J by 0 bases, and 12 bases separated the two germline ends. Germline V gene lookup returns CDR1 ENHRY and CDR2 SYGVKD. The CDR3 DNA reads as TGTGCCATCACCGGGGGAGGCCTGAACACTGAAGCTTTCTTT. Translated, it gives CAITGGGLNTEAFF.

The chain employs TRBV28 and TRBJ1-4; maybe TRBD1 (5 bases). The CDR3 covers 14 residues. Trimming shortened V by 6 bases and J by 8 bases, and 16 bases separated the two germline ends. Germline V lookup: CDR1 MDHEN, CDR2 SYDVKM. The CDR3 here is CASSLGAVGEKLFF. In DNA form, the CDR3 reads TGTGCCAGCAGCTTAGGGGCGGTAGGGGAAAAACTGTTTTTT.

The rearrangement joins TRBV18 to TRBJ2-7; 12 bases line up with TRBD1. J lost 5 bases, V lost 5 bases, and 7 bases had no gene match. The CDR3 consists of 15 residues. The germline gives CDR1 KGHSH, CDR2 LQKENI. The CDR3 coding sequence is TGTGCCAGCTCATCGCCGGGACAGGGGGCCCACGAGCAGTACTTC. It translates to CASSSPGQGAHEQYF.

This clone was seen a few times. V and J are TRBV12-3 or TRBV12-4 and TRBJ2-1, with a tentative D call TRBD2 (7 bases). Trimming took 6 bases from V and 9 from J, leaving 12 bases between them. The CDR3 contains 12 residues. The CDR3 is CASSPGGREQFF. The CDR3 DNA reads as TGTGCCAGCAGCCCGGGGGGCCGTGAGCAGTTCTTC.

The V gene is TRBV28, the J gene TRBJ1-5; weak D call: TRBD1 (5 bases). Trimming took 6 bases from V and 0 from J, leaving 15 bases between them. From germline, CDR1 is MDHEN and CDR2 SYDVKM. The CDR3 length is 16 residues. The CDR3 loop is CASRKDQGNSNQPQHF. The CDR3 DNA reads as TGTGCCAGCAGGAAAGACCAGGGAAATAGCAATCAGCCCCAGCATTTT.

This clone was detected only once. The chain links TRBV19 to TRBJ2-3, with D perhaps TRBD1 (6 bases). The V end lost 6 bases, the J end lost 1 base, and 17 bases lay between the germline ends. The CDR3 length is 16 residues. The germline V gene has CDR1 LNHDA and CDR2 SQIVND (reference sequence). The CDR3 sequence is CASRLSGAGGTDTQYF. The CDR3 DNA follows: TGTGCCAGTAGACTGTCAGGGGCTGGTGGCACAGATACGCAGTATTTT. Full variable domain (missing parts from reference TRBV19 and TRBJ2-3): DGGITQSPKYLFRKEGQNVTLSCEQNLNHDAMYWYRQDPGQGLRLIYYSQIVNDFQKGDIAEGYSVSREKKESFPLTVTSAQKNPTAFYLCASRLSGAGGTDTQYFGPGTRLTVL.

This chain joins TRBV14 and TRBJ1-1; 12 bases are shared with TRBD1. Per germline, CDR1 SGHDN and CDR2 FVKESK. The CDR3 contains 15 residues. V lost 4 bases and J lost 5; bases outside the gene matches: 5. As DNA, the CDR3 is TGTGCCAGCAGCCGGGACAGGGGGCGTTGGACTGAAGCTTTCTTT. The encoded protein is CASSRDRGRWTEAFF.

The chain combines TRBV28 with TRBJ1-5; 7 bases match TRBD1. CDR1 is MDHEN and CDR2 is SYDVKM in the germline V gene. Germline trimming cut 4 bases from V and 6 bases from J; bases unmatched to any gene: 6. The CDR3 totals 14 residues. CDR3: CASSSGQRFQPQHF. The DNA for the CDR3 is TGTGCCAGCAGTTCGGGACAGCGGTTTCAGCCCCAGCATTTT.

V is TRBV9 and J is TRBJ1-3; D call uncertain. This CDR3 is built from 13 residues. The V gene's germline CDR1 is SGDLS and CDR2 YYNGEE. V shed 7 bases and J shed 0 bases, with 8 bases lying between them. Here the CDR3 DNA reads TGTGCCAGCGCGGAGAGCTCTGGAAACACCATATATTTT. Translated: CASAESSGNTIYF.

CDR3 in DNA: TGCAGCGCCGGACAAGCCAAAAACATTCAGTACTTC. Amino acid sequence: CSAGQAKNIQYF. The chain is built from TRBV29-1 and TRBJ2-4; the D gene is possibly TRBD1 (5 bases). This CDR3 comprises 12 residues. Germline-derived CDR1 and CDR2 are SQVTM and ANQGSEA. The V end lost 7 bases, the J end lost 0 bases, and 7 bases lay between the germline ends.

This chain uses TRBV28 with TRBJ2-2; possible D gene TRBD1, 7 bases. CDR1 MDHEN and CDR2 SYDVKM come from the germline V gene. Trimming took 4 bases from V and 5 from J, leaving 8 bases between them. This CDR3 comprises 13 residues. The CDR3 is CASSSGGTGELFF. The CDR3 DNA reads as TGTGCCAGCAGTTCAGGGGGGACCGGGGAGCTGTTTTTT.

V and J are TRBV7-2 and TRBJ2-2; perhaps TRBD1 as D (6 bases). Deletions cut 7 bases from V and 6 bases from J, with 12 bases between. CDR1 and CDR2 (germline): SGHTA, FQGNSA. This CDR3 has 13 amino acids. The DNA for the CDR3 is TGTGCCAGCATCACAGGGTTCCCCGGGGAGCTGTTTTTT. It encodes CASITGFPGELFF.

This chain uses TRBV6-5 with TRBJ2-7, with a tentative D call TRBD2 (6 bases). The CDR3 is made up of 16 amino acids. V shed 0 bases and J shed 3 bases, with 15 bases lying between them. Germline assignment: CDR1 MNHEY and CDR2 SVGAGI. The CDR3 DNA follows: TGTGCCAGCAGTTACTCCGGTGGAGGGGATGTCTACGAGCAGTACTTC. It codes for CASSYSGGGDVYEQYF.

This sequence joins TRBV28 and TRBJ1-1; a possible D gene is TRBD1 (6 bases). CDR3 size: 14 residues. V lost 2 bases, J lost 5 bases, and 12 bases lay in between. Germline CDR1 MDHEN, CDR2 SYDVKM. Here the CDR3 DNA reads TGTGCCAGCAGTTTAAGGGGGGGTTGGACTGAAGCTTTCTTT. Translating it yields CASSLRGGWTEAFF.

The table lists this clone with a few counts. This sequence joins TRBV19 and TRBJ1-6, with TRBD1 matching 7 bases. J lost 5 bases, V lost 5 bases, and 9 bases had no gene match. The CDR3 length is 16 residues. In germline, CDR1 is LNHDA, CDR2 SQIVND (reference sequence). The CDR3 nucleotides are TGTGCCAGTAGTCCAACGGACAGGTCCGATAATTCACCCCTCCACTTT. It is translated as CASSPTDRSDNSPLHF.

The sample holds one count of this clone. The chain recombines TRBV27 with TRBJ1-6; 10 bases match TRBD1. Germline CDR1 is MNHEY and CDR2 is SMNVEV (reference sequence). The CDR3 is 15 residues long. V lost 5 bases to trimming and J lost 4 bases; unmatched junction nucleotides: 2. CDR3 sequence (DNA): TGTGCCAGCAGTCGACAGGGGGCTTATAATTCACCCCTCCACTTT. It is translated as CASSRQGAYNSPLHF.

The J gene is TRBJ1-2, the V gene TRBV5-1; TRBD1 aligns across 10 bases. Germline V CDR1 and CDR2: SGHRS, YFSETQ. The V and J ends lost 4 bases and 8 bases, in that order; junction bases with no gene match: 17. The CDR3 has 17 amino acids. The CDR3 loop reads CASSNGGTGAGGEGYTF. The CDR3, as DNA: TGCGCCAGCAGCAACGGCGGGACAGGGGCCGGAGGAGAGGGCTACACCTTC. Filled out from reference TRBV5-1 and TRBJ1-2, the complete variable domain reads KAGVTQTPRYLIKTRGQQVTLSCSPISGHRSVSWYQQTPGQGLQFLFEYFSETQRNKGNFPGRFSGRQFSNSRSEMNVSTLELGDSALYLCASSNGGTGAGGEGYTFGSGTRLTVV.

V is TRBV28 and J is TRBJ1-3, with D possibly matching TRBD1 (5 bases). Trimming removed 6 bases from V and 2 bases from J, with 11 bases in between. Germline assignment: CDR1 MDHEN and CDR2 SYDVKM. This CDR3 region has 14 residues. In DNA form, the CDR3 reads TGTGCCAGCAGCCGACGGGGGGCTGGAAACACCATATATTTT. This codes for CASSRRGAGNTIYF. Filled out from reference TRBV28 and TRBJ1-3, the complete variable domain reads DVKVTQSSRYLVKRTGEKVFLECVQDMDHENMFWYRQDPGLGLRLIYFSYDVKMKEKGDIPEGYSVSREKKERFSLILESASTNQTSMYLCASSRRGAGNTIYFGEGSWLTVV.

This clone was seen ten or more times. The rearrangement uses TRBV4-1 and TRBJ1-1, with 8 nucleotides matching TRBD1. The CDR3 is 16 residues long. Per the germline V gene, CDR1 is MGHRA and CDR2 is YSYEKL. V dropped 1 base and J dropped 3; count of bases not matched to a gene: 7. CDR3 amino acids: CASSQGRQGLDTEAFF. The CDR3 DNA sequence: TGCGCCAGCAGCCAAGGAAGACAGGGGTTGGACACTGAAGCTTTCTTT.

J is TRBJ2-7 and V is TRBV24-1, with 9 bases lining up with TRBD2. The germline CDR1 and CDR2 sequences are KGHDR and SFDVKD. V lost 2 bases, J lost 5 bases, and 3 bases stayed unmatched. This CDR3 contains 14 residues. The CDR3 sequence: CATSDSSSGNEQYF. The CDR3 nucleotides read TGTGCCACCAGTGATTCGTCTAGCGGGAACGAGCAGTACTTC.

V gene TRBV7-9 combines with J gene TRBJ1-2; 9 bases align to TRBD1. The CDR3 is 15 residues long. Germline V gene data show CDR1 as SEHNR and CDR2 as FQNEAQ (reference sequence). V lost 5 bases to trimming and J lost 4 bases; unmatched junction nucleotides: 8. In DNA form, the CDR3 reads TGTGCCAGCAGCCCTAGGACAGGGGTGGGCTATGGCTACACCTTC. It codes for CASSPRTGVGYGYTF.